This T cell receptor beta chain was captured in a study of response to subunit inactivated influenza vaccine. Findings and limits, study-wide: T cells newly recruited by each seasonal influenza vaccination are few, the authors suggested.

Trimming cost V 4 bases and J 16 bases, with 16 bases left between them. CDR1 is MDHEN and CDR2 is SYDVKM in the germline V gene. This CDR3 comprises 12 residues. MiXCR was run by TCRdb on the RT-PCR reads, yielding one entry per CDR3 protein. This sample yields about 700,000 distinct CDR3 sequences, of which approximately 14% are seen a single time; 5.5% to 8% belongs to the top ten. Comments on this clonotype: What it recognizes is unknown.

This receptor was identified in a man in his fifties who received an inactivated influenza vaccine. The rearrangement uses TRBV28 and TRBJ2-2; D may match TRBD1 or TRBD2 (5 bases each). Sequences were derived from PBMCs from blood, sampled around two weeks before vaccination. In DNA form, the CDR3 reads TGTGCCAGCAGTTGGCGAACCGGGACGGCGTTTTTT. This sequence encodes CASSWRTGTAFF.